This is a list of T cell receptor beta chains from one sample in a study of T cell responses to AZD1222 COVID-19 vaccine. Clones were sequenced by immunoSEQ multiplex PCR, and TCRdb holds only the in-frame ones, with some missing. The sample has around 170,000 clones; around nine tenths are singletons. The specimen comprised peripheral blood, sampled on day 0 of AZD1222 vaccination. The receptors stem from an adult in good health. Each CDR3 is given with its conserved first and last residue. The D gene is left open where the match is weak. Size is stated for part of the rows, as once, few or many counts, or as a class when the clone is expanded.

clone_size j_call v_call d_call cdr3_aa cdr3_nt
. TRBJ1-6 TRBV2 . CASSRQSSYNSPLHF TGTGCCAGCAGTCGGCAGAGCTCCTATAATTCACCCCTCCACTTT
. TRBJ1-3 TRBV7-9 . CASSLTGFSGNTIYF TGTGCCAGCAGCTTAACCGGCTTCTCTGGAAACACCATATATTTT
. TRBJ1-3 TRBV18 . CASSPISHSGSGNTIYF TGTGCCAGCTCACCAATTTCACATTCGGGGTCTGGAAACACCATATATTTT
. TRBJ1-6 TRBV28 TRBD1 CASSPGGSGSPLHF TGTGCCAGCAGCCCAGGGGGTTCCGGATCACCCCTCCACTTT
. TRBJ1-4 TRBV7-9 . CASREGSRADEKLFF TGTGCCAGCAGGGAGGGGTCCAGGGCGGATGAAAAACTGTTTTTT
. TRBJ2-1 TRBV6-5 TRBD2 CASSWVSGGAYNEQFF TGTGCCAGCAGTTGGGTCTCGGGGGGGGCGTACAATGAGCAGTTCTTC
once TRBJ2-2 TRBV5-6 . CASSLSGELFF TGTGCCAGCAGCTTATCCGGGGAGCTGTTTTTT
. TRBJ2-7 TRBV3-1/TRBV3-2 . CASSQGGVGYEQYF TGTGCCAGCAGCCAAGGGGGGGTGGGTTACGAGCAGTACTTC
. TRBJ2-7 TRBV28 . CASSFVGGAYEQYF TGTGCCAGCAGTTTCGTAGGAGGAGCCTACGAGCAGTACTTC
. TRBJ2-1 TRBV6-5 TRBD2 CASLAGGGRNEQFF TGTGCCAGTCTAGCGGGGGGCGGTAGGAATGAGCAGTTCTTC
. TRBJ2-5 TRBV5-4 TRBD2 CASSSGTSLQETQYF TGTGCCAGCAGCTCCGGGACTAGTTTACAAGAGACCCAGTACTTC
few TRBJ2-1 TRBV11-2 TRBD2 CASSLVAGGQYEQFF TGTGCCAGCAGCTTAGTAGCGGGGGGCCAGTATGAGCAGTTCTTC
. TRBJ2-7 TRBV28 . CASIGQVKREQYF TGTGCCAGCATCGGGCAGGTAAAGCGCGAGCAGTACTTC
. TRBJ1-2 TRBV7-2 TRBD1 CASSLAGTGGIPGYGYTF TGTGCCAGCAGCTTAGCCGGGACAGGGGGTATACCGGGCTATGGCTACACCTTC
. TRBJ1-1 TRBV6-5 . CASSYTEGTEAFF TGTGCCAGCAGTTATACCGAAGGGACTGAAGCTTTCTTT
. TRBJ1-1 TRBV9 . CASSGDNTEAFF TGTGCCAGCAGCGGGGACAACACTGAAGCTTTCTTT
. TRBJ2-1 TRBV7-2 . CASSLMPARYNEQFF TGTGCCAGCAGCTTAATGCCAGCGAGGTACAATGAGCAGTTCTTC
. TRBJ2-5 TRBV18 . CASSPGLQETQYF TGTGCCAGCTCACCAGGGTTACAAGAGACCCAGTACTTC
once TRBJ1-5 TRBV24-1 TRBD1 CATSDASRGPNQPQHF TGTGCCACCAGTGACGCCTCCAGGGGGCCGAATCAGCCCCAGCATTTT
. TRBJ1-1 TRBV7-9 TRBD1 CASTTSTGLNTEAFF TGTGCCAGCACAACCTCGACAGGGTTGAACACTGAAGCTTTCTTT
. TRBJ2-7 TRBV5-4 TRBD2 CASSLLGLEIQYF TGTGCCAGCAGCTTGTTGGGACTAGAAATCCAGTACTTC
. TRBJ1-4 TRBV2 . CASRDSGWTNEKLFF TGTGCCAGCAGAGATTCAGGGTGGACTAATGAAAAACTGTTTTTT
. TRBJ1-2 TRBV28 . CASSSHGAANYGYTF TGTGCCAGCAGTTCTCACGGAGCTGCTAACTATGGCTACACCTTC
. TRBJ2-7 TRBV4-1 TRBD2 CASSQDRGGGYEQYF TGCGCCAGCAGCCAAGATCGCGGGGGAGGGTACGAGCAGTACTTC